These 29 T cell receptor beta chains were sequenced from one sample in a study of tumor-infiltrating lymphocytes in primary liver carcinoma. The source material, about 19-30 mg of unsorted bulk tissue, was used to co-extract RNA and DNA. Reverse transcription of roughly 480 ng total RNA with a constant-region primer produced TCR beta cDNA. Three rounds of nested multiplex PCR with slightly modified ARM-PCR produced TCR beta libraries. With TRBV1-TRBV30 forward primers and a C-beta reverse primer, the first two PCR rounds were run for approximately 10 cycles each. TCRdb re-called the multiplex PCR reads with MiXCR, one entry per CDR3 protein. The table records under 85,000 distinct CDR3 sequences, 72% of them present only once. The specimen sequenced was liver tumor tissue from sampling region 1. The subset was: tumor region T1, superior pole. These receptors were collected from a man aged 35 to 55 with primary liver carcinoma and hepatitis B virus infection.

This clonotype appeared once. The CDR3 DNA sequence: TGTGCCAGCAGCGAGTCGACAGGGGCTCTCCGGGCGCCCCTCCACTTT. This encodes CASSESTGALRAPLHF. The chain carries TRBV7-2 and TRBJ1-6; TRBD1 matches at 8 bases. The germline V gene encodes CDR1 SGHTA and CDR2 FQGNSA. V lost 5 bases and J lost 13; bases outside the gene matches: 16. This CDR3 contains 16 residues.

About this clonotype itself: One end of the junction fails to match germline, which may point to a read error. The chain recombines TRBV11-2 with TRBJ2-7; D unresolved. Germline-derived CDR1 and CDR2 are SGHAT and FQNNGV. The CDR3 covers 14 residues. CDR3 sequence (DNA): TGTGCCAACAGCTTAGTAGTTCTCTCCTACGAGCAGTACTTC. Translated, it gives CANSLVVLSYEQYF.

To note about this clonotype: One end of the junction is discordant with germline, which a read error may explain. The rearrangement links TRBV14 to TRBJ2-2; D possibly matches TRBD1 or TRBD2 (5 bases each). There are 17 residues in the CDR3. Germline values: CDR1 SGHDN, CDR2 FVKESK. CDR3 protein: CASSQDMGQGPTRELFF. The CDR3 DNA is TGTGCCAGCAGCCAAGACATGGGGCAGGGACCCACCAGGGAGCTGTTTTTT.

On this clonotype: A read error may account for a junction end that differs from germline. This rearrangement joins TRBV28 to TRBJ2-1; D gene ambiguous. The CDR3 loop spans 12 amino acids. Per germline, CDR1 MDHEN and CDR2 SYDVKM. This chain's CDR3 is CTSSLKFHVQFF. CDR3 in DNA: TGTACCAGCAGTCTTAAGTTCCATGTGCAGTTCTTC.

Remarks on this clonotype: The junction departs from germline at one end; a sequencing error may be responsible. The rearrangement links TRBV6-5 to TRBJ2-1, with D uncertain. In germline, CDR1 is MNHEY, CDR2 SVGAGI. The CDR3 totals 15 residues. The chain's CDR3 is CASSYLTSAGHEQSF. In DNA form, the CDR3 reads TGTGCCAGCAGTTATCTCACATCGGCAGGCCACGAGCAGTCCTTC.

The sample holds a few counts of this clonotype. This chain joins TRBV18 and TRBJ1-2, with D maybe TRBD1 (5 bases). Per the germline V gene, CDR1 is KGHSH and CDR2 is LQKENI. Deletions cut 2 bases from V and 7 bases from J, with 8 bases between. This CDR3 comprises 12 residues. This chain's CDR3 is CASSPSGPGYTF. In nucleotides, the CDR3 is TGTGCCAGCTCACCATCAGGGCCTGGCTACACCTTC.

To note about this clonotype: Given a much more abundant clone one base away, this may be a read error. This rearrangement joins TRBV25-1 to TRBJ1-6; no reliable D call. The CDR3 has 13 residues. The germline CDR1 and CDR2 sequences are MGHDK and SYGVNS. Between the trimmed V and J ends, which lost 2 bases and 9 bases, there was a span of 8 bases. The CDR3 DNA reads TGTGCCAGCAGTGAACACGGGAGTTCACCCCTCCACTTT. This sequence encodes CASSEHGSSPLHF.

In regard to this clonotype: The junction differs from germline at one of its ends, possibly a read error. The chain is built from TRBV12-3 or TRBV12-4 and TRBJ2-2; maybe TRBD1 (6 bases). This CDR3 has 16 residues. CDR3 residues: CAGSLYTGSNTGELFF. For the CDR3, the DNA is TGTGCCGGCAGTTTATACACAGGGTCCAACACCGGGGAACTGTTTTTT.

On this clonotype: A read error is possible here, since a much larger clone lies one base away. The chain joins TRBV25-1 to TRBJ2-3; D unresolved. Germline assignment: CDR1 MGHDK and CDR2 SYGVNS. This CDR3 has 12 amino acids. In DNA, the CDR3 is TGTGCCAGCAGTACCTACTCCGGAGCGCAGTGTTTT. Translated, it gives CASSTYSGAQCF.

The J gene is TRBJ1-1, the V gene TRBV28; no reliable D call. The CDR3 has 13 amino acids. From germline, CDR1 is MDHEN and CDR2 SYDVKM. Trimming pared 3 bases from V and 6 bases from J, leaving 11 bases between. CDR3 coding DNA: TGTGCCAGCAGTTTGCGCGGAGCCGCTGAAGCTTTCTTT. Its protein is CASSLRGAAEAFF.

This clonotype is a singleton in its sample. The conserved phenylalanine or tryptophan is not found at the CDR3 terminus, so this likely reflects a read error. This chain connects TRBV6-5 to TRBJ2-2; D is unresolved. CDR1 and CDR2 (germline): MNHEY, SVGAGI. Trimming shortened V by 2 bases and J by 4 bases, and 11 bases separated the two germline ends. The CDR3 has 15 residues. DNA for the CDR3: TGTGCCAGCAGTTACGCCGTTGACGGCACCGGGGAGCTGTTTTAT. Encoded protein: CASSYAVDGTGELFY.

On this clonotype itself: Its ends do not fully match the called genes, so a read error is possible. This chain links TRBV6-5 with TRBJ2-3, with a possible D match to TRBD2 (5 bases). This CDR3 comprises 14 residues. Looked up from germline, CDR1 is MNHEY and CDR2 is SVGAGI. The CDR3 loop is CASSVPGFTDAQYF. The CDR3 nucleotides are TGTGCCAGCAGCGTCCCGGGATTCACAGATGCGCAGTATTTT.

This clonotype was counted only a few times. The chain couples TRBV2 to TRBJ2-5, with D perhaps TRBD2 (6 bases). Deletions cut 6 bases from V and 6 bases from J, with 14 bases between. Germline CDR1 is SNHLY and CDR2 is FYNNEI. The CDR3 has 13 residues. CDR3 loop: CASRDRTTQTQYF. Here the CDR3 DNA reads TGTGCCAGCAGGGATCGGACTACGCAGACCCAGTACTTC.

V is TRBV20-1 and J is TRBJ2-7; D possibly corresponds to TRBD2 (6 bases). This CDR3 has 12 residues. V lost 6 bases, J lost 3 bases, and 12 bases lay in between. The germline gives CDR1 DFQATT, CDR2 SNEGSKA (reference sequence). CDR3 coding DNA: TGCAGTGCCAAGGGACTTATCTACGAGCAGTACTTC. It translates to CSAKGLIYEQYF.

This clonotype has at least ten counts. The V and J genes are TRBV12-3 or TRBV12-4 and TRBJ1-5; 8 positions agree with TRBD1. The CDR3 runs 15 residues. V lost 5 bases and J lost 10; bases outside the gene matches: 13. The CDR3 is CASSNADRALLPQHF. The CDR3 bases are TGTGCCAGCAGTAACGCGGACAGGGCTCTCTTACCCCAGCATTTT.

Comment on this clonotype: A junction end diverges from the germline sequence, so it may reflect a read error. The chain has TRBV5-5 and TRBJ2-5; 9 bases map to TRBD2. CDR1 and CDR2 from the germline V gene are SGHKS and YYEKEE (reference sequence). CDR3 size: 17 residues. This chain's CDR3 is CASSSIASGKGGEAQYF. The CDR3 region has the DNA TGTGCCAGCAGCTCGATCGCTAGCGGGAAGGGGGGAGAGGCCCAGTACTTC.

Concerning this clonotype itself: With a much larger clone just one base away, this may be a read error. The J gene is TRBJ2-3, the V gene TRBV6-1; tentative D call: TRBD1 (6 bases). The CDR3 covers 14 residues. The germline gives CDR1 MNHNS, CDR2 SASEGT. The CDR3 loop is CASKSTGSTDTQFF. DNA for the CDR3: TGTGCCAGCAAGAGTACAGGGAGCACAGATACGCAGTTTTTT.

This clonotype was seen a few times. The V gene is TRBV11-2, the J gene TRBJ1-3, with 8 bases that match TRBD1. The CDR3 runs to 19 residues. Germline CDR1 reads SGHAT; CDR2 reads FQNNGV. V dropped 5 bases and J dropped 2; count of bases not matched to a gene: 17. The CDR3 region has the DNA TGTGCCAGCAGCCCCCGGGCTCGCTCCGGCAGGGGGCCTGGAAACACCATATATTTT. Amino acids: CASSPRARSGRGPGNTIYF.

The chain recombines TRBV6-5 with TRBJ2-7; 8 nucleotides agree with TRBD2. Germline V gives CDR1 MNHEY, CDR2 SVGAGI. The CDR3 totals 13 residues. CDR3 bases: TGTGTGAGCAGCCAAAGCGGGAGCTACGAGCAGTACTTC. It codes for CVSSQSGSYEQYF.

By frequency in the sample, this clonotype is medium-sized. V and J are TRBV11-2 and TRBJ1-3; unclear D gene. V was shortened by 2 bases and J by 4 bases, with 6 bases between the two germline ends. The CDR3 is made up of 13 amino acids. Germline CDR1 SGHAT, CDR2 FQNNGV. The CDR3 DNA follows: TGTGCCAGCAGCTTACGGTTCGGAAACACCATATATTTT. Protein sequence: CASSLRFGNTIYF.

In the case of this clonotype: One junction end disagrees with the germline gene, perhaps due to a read error. The chain combines TRBV28 with TRBJ1-5, with D unresolved. The CDR3 totals 14 residues. Per germline, CDR1 MDHEN and CDR2 SYDVKM. The CDR3 DNA sequence: TGCACCAGCAATGCGTCGGGAGAGATACAGCCCCAGCATTTT. Protein product: CTSNASGEIQPQHF.

This clonotype was found many times. The chain has TRBV4-2 and TRBJ2-2; D ambiguous. The CDR3 covers 16 residues. Trimming stripped 4 bases from V and 2 bases from J, with 14 bases between. Germline assignment: CDR1 LGHNA and CDR2 YNFKEQ. Written as DNA, the CDR3 is TGTGCCAGCAGCCTGGACGCAAGCGATAACACCGGGGAGCTGTTTTTT. Translation gives CASSLDASDNTGELFF.

Turning to this clonotype: One end of the junction varies from germline; a read error may be responsible. CDR3 in amino acids: CTINAGGQQGYEQYF. The CDR3 DNA follows: TGTACCATCAACGCAGGAGGACAGCAAGGCTACGAGCAGTACTTC. The genes are TRBV10-3 and TRBJ2-7; D is perhaps TRBD1 (6 bases). Germline V gene sequence: CDR1 ENHRY, CDR2 SYGVKD. The CDR3 consists of 15 residues.

In this sample, this clonotype turned up many times. This sequence joins TRBV28 and TRBJ2-2; TRBD1 agrees at 7 bases. Germline lookup yields CDR1 MDHEN and CDR2 SYDVKM. Trimming took 6 bases from V and 3 from J; bases not matched to a gene: 4. The CDR3 runs 14 residues. CDR3 sequence: CASRTGSDTGELFF. Here the CDR3 DNA reads TGTGCCAGCAGGACAGGGTCTGACACCGGGGAGCTGTTTTTT.

The rearrangement joins TRBV5-4 to TRBJ2-7; D is uncertain. Germline CDR1 SGHNT, CDR2 YYREEE (reference sequence). Trimming pared 2 bases from V and 8 bases from J, leaving 20 bases between. The CDR3 extends over 15 amino acids. CDR3 region: CASSFGWFSGNKQYF. The CDR3 DNA is TGTGCCAGCAGCTTCGGGTGGTTTAGTGGTAACAAGCAGTACTTC. Full variable domain (remainder filled in from reference TRBV5-4 and TRBJ2-7): ETGVTQSPTHLIKTRGQQVTLRCSSQSGHNTVSWYQQALGQGPQFIFQYYREEENGRGNFPPRFSGLQFPNYSSELNVNALELDDSALYLCASSFGWFSGNKQYFGPGTRLTVT.

The table lists this clonotype with a few counts. This chain joins TRBV28 and TRBJ2-6; D unclear. CDR3 length: 18 amino acids. Germline CDR1 reads MDHEN; CDR2 reads SYDVKM. V lost 3 bases, J lost 3 bases, and 18 bases lay in between. CDR3 in amino acids: CASSLGWQPVSGANVLTF. The CDR3 nucleotides read TGTGCCAGCAGTTTGGGGTGGCAACCGGTCAGTGGGGCCAACGTCCTGACTTTC.

This clonotype is a singleton in its sample. The conserved phenylalanine or tryptophan is not found at the CDR3 terminus, so this likely reflects a read error. V and J are TRBV4-1 and TRBJ2-2; D is uncertain. The germline gives CDR1 MGHRA, CDR2 YSYEKL. The CDR3 has 14 amino acids. DNA of the CDR3: TGCGCTAGCAGACAAAACTCGAACACCGGGGAGCTGTTTTAT. Translated: CASRQNSNTGELFY.

This clonotype has a handful of counts. The genes are TRBV28 and TRBJ1-2; no clear D gene. This CDR3 contains 12 residues. Germline CDR1 and CDR2: MDHEN and SYDVKM. The ends were cut back, 9 bases at V and 2 bases at J, with 10 bases in the middle. The CDR3 reads CASVDSNYGYTF. CDR3 sequence (DNA): TGTGCCAGTGTGGATAGCAACTATGGCTACACCTTC.

The chain is built from TRBV14 and TRBJ2-2; possibly TRBD1 for D (6 bases). The CDR3 sequence is 17 residues long. CDR1 is SGHDN and CDR2 is FVKESK in the germline V gene. V lost 6 bases and J 7 bases, leaving 24 bases between the germline ends. CDR3 in DNA: TGTGCCAGCAGACCAATCTCCCGGGACACTAGAATCGGGGAGCTGTTTTTT. The encoded protein is CASRPISRDTRIGELFF.